This TCR beta chain is drawn from a study of cytomegalovirus exposure and HLA in healthy donors. Study outcomes and limitations: A few CMV-associated chains were confirmed in vitro to be specific for CMV antigens. Later on, an analysis showed TCR association rates differing by HLA locus, with DRB1 the most and HLA-C the fewest. Presence/absence analyses assumed roughly uniform sequencing depth across donors, which may not hold.

About this clone: Its target is not known.

The CDR3 runs 15 residues. Germline trimming cut 7 bases from V and 6 bases from J; bases unmatched to any gene: 9. Looked up from germline, CDR1 is MNHNS and CDR2 is SASEGT. With 60 Vbeta and 13 Jbeta primers, the PCR was carried out. Clones were sequenced by immunoSEQ multiplex PCR, and TCRdb holds only the in-frame ones, with some missing. The profile shows about 130,000 clones, 73% of them singletons. This clonotype originated in a woman in her forties in good health and CMV-seropositive. The genes are TRBV6-1 and TRBJ1-6, with TRBD1 matching 7 bases. The source material was PBMCs. CDR3 nucleotides: TGTGCCAGCACCGCAACACAGGGGCCTAATTCACCCCTCCACTTT. Residues: CASTATQGPNSPLHF.